Below, one T cell receptor beta chain is given with its context. Antigen: not known. The data stem from a study of cytomegalovirus exposure and HLA in healthy donors. Study observations and caveats: Among TCR beta chains, those listed as cytomegalovirus-associated numbered about 150.

V was pared by 0 bases and J by 8 bases, with 17 bases between. This CDR3 has 15 amino acids. The V gene's germline CDR1 is SGHRS and CDR2 YFSETQ. Clones were read by immunoSEQ multiplex PCR, and TCRdb kept only the in-frame ones, dropping some. The sample records 150,000 or so clones, about 85% being singletons. Source material: PBMCs. This receptor was identified in a man aged 25-40 years in good health and CMV-seropositive. This chain uses TRBV5-1 with TRBJ1-2, with D possibly being TRBD1 (5 bases). The CDR3 here is CASSLVYGQGGGYTF. Here the CDR3 DNA reads TGCGCCAGCAGCTTGGTATATGGGCAGGGTGGCGGCTACACCTTC.